Given below is one T cell receptor (beta chain) in context. This sample is part of a study of blood T cell repertoires in COVID-19. The wider study: The United States, Italy and Spain were the sources of the acute and convalescent COVID-19 samples. Sources were T cells, B-cell-depleted T cells, or PBMCs; the material itself was cDNA or gDNA.

V lost 5 bases, J lost 0 bases, and 7 bases lay in between. From germline, CDR1 is SEHNR and CDR2 FQNEAQ (reference sequence). The length of the CDR3 is 13 residues. TCRdb's table, derived via immunoSEQ multiplex PCR, lists solely in-frame clones and lacks some. The sample has roughly 70,000 clones, approximately 84% seen once. The sequence derives from a woman aged 55-70 years with acute or convalescent COVID-19. The sample comprised peripheral blood. The genes are TRBV7-9 and TRBJ1-1; no firm D call. CDR3 amino acids: CASSQIVNTEAFF. The CDR3 DNA follows: TGTGCCAGCAGCCAAATAGTGAACACTGAAGCTTTCTTT.